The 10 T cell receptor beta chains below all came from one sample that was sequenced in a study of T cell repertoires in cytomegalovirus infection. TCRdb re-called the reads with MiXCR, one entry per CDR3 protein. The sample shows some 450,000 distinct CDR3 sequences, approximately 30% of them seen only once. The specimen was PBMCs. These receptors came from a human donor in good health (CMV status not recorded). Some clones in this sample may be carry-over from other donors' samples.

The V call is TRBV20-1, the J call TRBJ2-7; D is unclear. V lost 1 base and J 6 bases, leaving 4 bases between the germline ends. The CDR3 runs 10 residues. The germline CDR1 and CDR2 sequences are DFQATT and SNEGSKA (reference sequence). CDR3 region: CSARGGEQYF. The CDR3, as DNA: TGCAGTGCTAGAGGCGGCGAGCAGTACTTC.

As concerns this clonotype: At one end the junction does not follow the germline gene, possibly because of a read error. The CDR3 bases are TGTGCCAGCAGCGCAGGGGATCATGTTCAGCCCCAGCCTTTT. Its protein is CASSAGDHVQPQPF. This chain connects TRBV28 to TRBJ1-5, with a possible D match to TRBD1 (6 bases). The CDR3 sequence is 14 residues long. Germline loops: CDR1 MDHEN, CDR2 SYDVKM.

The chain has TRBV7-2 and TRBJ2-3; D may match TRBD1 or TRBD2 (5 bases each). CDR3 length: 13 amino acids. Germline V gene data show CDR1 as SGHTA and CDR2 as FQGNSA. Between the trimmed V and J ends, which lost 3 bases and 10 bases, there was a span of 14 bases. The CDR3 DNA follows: TGTGCCAGCAGCTTTGGGACCGGCGATTCGCAGTATTTT. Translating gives CASSFGTGDSQYF.

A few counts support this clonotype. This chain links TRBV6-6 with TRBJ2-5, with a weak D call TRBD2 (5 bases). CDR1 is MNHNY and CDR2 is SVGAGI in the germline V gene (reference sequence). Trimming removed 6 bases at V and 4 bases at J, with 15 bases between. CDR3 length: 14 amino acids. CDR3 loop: CASREDPSGETQYF. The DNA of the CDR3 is TGTGCCAGCAGAGAGGACCCAAGCGGAGAGACCCAGTACTTC.

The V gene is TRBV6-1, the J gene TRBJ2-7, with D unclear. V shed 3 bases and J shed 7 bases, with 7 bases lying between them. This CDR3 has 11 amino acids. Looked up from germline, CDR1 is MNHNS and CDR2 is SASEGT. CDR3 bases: TGTGCCAGCAGTGACGGACGAGAGCAGTACTTC. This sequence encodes CASSDGREQYF.

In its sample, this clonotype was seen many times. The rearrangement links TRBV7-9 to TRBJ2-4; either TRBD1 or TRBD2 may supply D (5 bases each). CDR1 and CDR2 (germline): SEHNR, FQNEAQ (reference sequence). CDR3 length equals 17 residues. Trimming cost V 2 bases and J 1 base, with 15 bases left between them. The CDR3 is CASSLIGTSGAKNIQYF. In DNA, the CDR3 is TGTGCCAGCAGCTTAATAGGGACCTCGGGGGCCAAAAACATTCAGTACTTC.

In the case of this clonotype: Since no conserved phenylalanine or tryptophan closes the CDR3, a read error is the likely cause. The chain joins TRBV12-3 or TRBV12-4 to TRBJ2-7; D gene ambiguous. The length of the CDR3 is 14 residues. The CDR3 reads CASIFGLPDHEQYC. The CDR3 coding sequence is TGTGCAAGCATTTTTGGTTTACCGGATCACGAGCAGTACTGC.

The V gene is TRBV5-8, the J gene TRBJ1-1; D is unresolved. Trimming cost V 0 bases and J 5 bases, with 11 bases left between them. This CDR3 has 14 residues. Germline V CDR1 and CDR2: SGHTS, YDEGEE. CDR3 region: CASSLVAGYTEAFF. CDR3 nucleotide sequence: TGTGCCAGCAGCTTGGTCGCGGGCTATACTGAAGCTTTCTTT.

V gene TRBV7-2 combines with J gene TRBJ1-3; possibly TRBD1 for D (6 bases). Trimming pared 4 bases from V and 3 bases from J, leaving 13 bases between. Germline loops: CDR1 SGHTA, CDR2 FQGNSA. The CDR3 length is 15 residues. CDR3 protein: CASSSRGADGNTIYF. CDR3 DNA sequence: TGTGCCAGCAGCTCTCGGGGGGCAGATGGAAACACCATATATTTT.

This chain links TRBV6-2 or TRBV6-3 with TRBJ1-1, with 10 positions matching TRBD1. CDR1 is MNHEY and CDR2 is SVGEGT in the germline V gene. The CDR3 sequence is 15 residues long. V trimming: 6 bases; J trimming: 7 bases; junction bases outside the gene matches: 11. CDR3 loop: CASRLWTGGGSEAFF. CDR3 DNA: TGTGCCAGCAGACTTTGGACAGGGGGAGGCAGTGAAGCTTTCTTT.